This entry describes one T cell receptor beta chain. Its antigen is currently unknown. Germline CDR1 and CDR2: KGHDR and SFDVKD. The ends lost 4 bases at V and 4 bases at J; junction bases unmatched: 1. This CDR3 contains 14 residues. The treatment here: 15 to 20 received Ad26.COV2.S at low or high dose, single or two shots; about 5 received placebo; per-sample allocation not given. The samples date from day 63 after the first vaccine or placebo injection. TCRdb's table, derived via immunoSEQ multiplex PCR, lists solely in-frame clones and lacks some. The sample holds around 320,000 clones, around nine tenths seen once. The data were taken from a study of Ad26.COV2.S vaccination and SARS-CoV-2 variants. Broader study findings: Participants in the vaccine arm had higher spike-specific TCR breadth; placebo recipients had lower.

The receptor was isolated from a person aged 18 to 59 who received the Ad26.COV2.S COVID-19 vaccine or a placebo. This sequence joins TRBV24-1 and TRBJ2-1; 9 positions match TRBD1. This specimen was peripheral blood, taken in a trial of Ad26.COV2.S vaccine versus placebo. The CDR3 DNA follows: TGTGCCACCAGTGAGGGACAGGGATACAATGAGCAGTTCTTC. It is translated as CATSEGQGYNEQFF.